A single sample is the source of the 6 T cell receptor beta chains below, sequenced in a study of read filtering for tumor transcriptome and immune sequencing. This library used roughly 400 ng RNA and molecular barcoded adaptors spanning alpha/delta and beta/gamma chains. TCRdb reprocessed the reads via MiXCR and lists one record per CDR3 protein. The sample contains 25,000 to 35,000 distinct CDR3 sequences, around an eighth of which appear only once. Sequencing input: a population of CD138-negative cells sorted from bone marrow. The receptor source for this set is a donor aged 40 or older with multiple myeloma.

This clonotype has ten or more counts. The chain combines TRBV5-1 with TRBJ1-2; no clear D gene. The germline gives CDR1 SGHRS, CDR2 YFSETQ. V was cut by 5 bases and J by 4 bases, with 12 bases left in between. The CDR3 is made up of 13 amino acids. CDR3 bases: TGCGCCAGCAGTTTTCGGTTTACCTATGGCTACACCTTC. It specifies CASSFRFTYGYTF.

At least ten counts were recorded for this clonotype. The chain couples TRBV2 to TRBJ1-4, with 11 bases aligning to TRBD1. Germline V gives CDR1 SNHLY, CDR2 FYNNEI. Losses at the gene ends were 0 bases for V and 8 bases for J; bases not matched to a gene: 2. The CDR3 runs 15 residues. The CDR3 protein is CASSEAGTGGEKLFF. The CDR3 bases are TGTGCCAGCAGTGAAGCGGGGACAGGGGGGGAAAAACTGTTTTTT.

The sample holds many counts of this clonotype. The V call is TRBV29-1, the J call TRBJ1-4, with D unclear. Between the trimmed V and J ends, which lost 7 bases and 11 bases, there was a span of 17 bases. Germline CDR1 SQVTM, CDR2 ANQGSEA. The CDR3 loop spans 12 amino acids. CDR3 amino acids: CSASGALEKLFF. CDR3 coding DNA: TGCAGCGCGAGCGGTGCCCTCGAGAAACTGTTTTTT.

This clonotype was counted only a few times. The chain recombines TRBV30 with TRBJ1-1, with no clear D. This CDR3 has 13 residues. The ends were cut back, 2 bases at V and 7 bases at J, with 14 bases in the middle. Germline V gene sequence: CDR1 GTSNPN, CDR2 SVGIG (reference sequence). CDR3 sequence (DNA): TGTGCCTGGAGTAAGATTTTGGCAGATGAAGCTTTCTTT. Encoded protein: CAWSKILADEAFF.

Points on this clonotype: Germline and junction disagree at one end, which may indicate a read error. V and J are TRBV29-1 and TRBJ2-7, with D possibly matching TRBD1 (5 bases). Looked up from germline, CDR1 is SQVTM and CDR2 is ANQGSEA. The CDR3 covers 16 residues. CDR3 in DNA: TGCAGCTATTACGTTCAGGGTCCAGGGTTTTCCTTCGAGCAGTACTTC. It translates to CSYYVQGPGFSFEQYF.

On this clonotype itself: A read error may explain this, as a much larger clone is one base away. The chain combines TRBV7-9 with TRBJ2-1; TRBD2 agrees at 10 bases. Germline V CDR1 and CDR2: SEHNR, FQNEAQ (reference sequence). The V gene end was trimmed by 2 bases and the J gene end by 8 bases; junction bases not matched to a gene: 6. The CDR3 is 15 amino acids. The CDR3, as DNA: TGTGCCAGCAGCTTACAACTAGCGGGATACGATGAGCAGTTCTTC. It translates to CASSLQLAGYDEQFF.